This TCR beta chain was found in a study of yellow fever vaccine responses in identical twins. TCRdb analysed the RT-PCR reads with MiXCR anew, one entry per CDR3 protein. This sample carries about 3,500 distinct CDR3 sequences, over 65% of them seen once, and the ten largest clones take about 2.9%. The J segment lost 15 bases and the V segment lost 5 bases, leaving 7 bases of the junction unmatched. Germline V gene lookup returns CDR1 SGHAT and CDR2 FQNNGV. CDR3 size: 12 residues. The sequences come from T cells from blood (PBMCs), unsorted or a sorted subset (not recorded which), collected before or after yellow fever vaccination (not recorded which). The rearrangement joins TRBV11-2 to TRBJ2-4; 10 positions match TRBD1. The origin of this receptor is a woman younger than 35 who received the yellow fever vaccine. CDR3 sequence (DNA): TGTGCCAGCAGCAGAGGGACAGGGGAGGTGTACTTC. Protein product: CASSRGTGEVYF.